This record covers a single T cell receptor beta chain. Its antigen is unknown. From germline, CDR1 is SGHTA and CDR2 FQGTGA. The CDR3 spans 18 residues. After removal of 0 bases from V and 8 bases from J, the junction contained 13 bases not matched to a gene. The sample belongs to a study of T cells in Graves' hyperthyroidism and ophthalmopathy. Notes on the study in general: Researchers found most expanded thyroid clonotypes above 0.001 in blood as well.

TCR beta CDR3 regions were amplified from RNA. HTBI primers were employed in a first-round RT-PCR of the TCR CDR3. TCRdb fed the multiplex PCR reads into MiXCR, producing one record per CDR3 protein. The sample has 700,000 or so distinct CDR3 sequences, about 14% seen once; the top ten hold 9.5% to 15%. Based on clinical symptoms, serum thyroxine and TRAb, thyroid ultrasound and orbital computed tomography, diagnoses were reached. The TCR sequence derives from a woman aged 50 to 60 with Graves' ophthalmopathy. The sequenced material came from blood. V usage is TRBV7-3 and J usage is TRBJ2-1; 10 bases are shared with TRBD2. The CDR3 protein is CASSLTWSSGSSNYEQFF. CDR3 nucleotides: TGTGCCAGCAGCTTAACGTGGTCTAGCGGGAGTTCTAACTATGAGCAGTTCTTC.